Listed below are T cell receptor beta chains from one sample, sequenced in a study of T cell changes during pregnancy in multiple sclerosis. Clones were sequenced by immunoSEQ multiplex PCR, and TCRdb holds only the in-frame ones, with some missing. Among tens of thousands of clones listed, 92% were seen once. Sequencing used peripheral blood, obtained before pregnancy. The receptor source for this set is a female donor with multiple sclerosis, enrolled in a pregnancy study. The CDR3 runs from the conserved cysteine through the conserved F or W. A D gene is named only where the DNA matches it firmly. Clone size, where shown, is once, few, many, or a class for clones that have expanded.

D gene: -; clone size: few; J gene: TRBJ2-3; V gene: TRBV6-5; CDR3 protein: CASSYSISGADTQYF; CDR3 DNA: TGTGCCAGCAGTTACTCGATATCGGGGGCAGATACGCAGTATTTT
D gene: -; clone size: -; J gene: TRBJ1-6; V gene: TRBV19; CDR3 protein: CASSTRGNSPLHF; CDR3 DNA: TGTGCCAGTAGTACAAGGGGAAATTCACCCCTCCACTTT
D gene: TRBD1; clone size: once; J gene: TRBJ2-2; V gene: TRBV5-4; CDR3 protein: CASSPGQGAGELFF; CDR3 DNA: TGTGCCAGCTCCCCGGGACAGGGGGCGGGGGAGCTGTTTTTT
D gene: -; clone size: once; J gene: TRBJ2-3; V gene: TRBV28; CDR3 protein: CASRATGTDTQYF; CDR3 DNA: TGTGCCAGCAGAGCTACAGGGACAGATACGCAGTATTTT
D gene: -; clone size: once; J gene: TRBJ1-3; V gene: TRBV9; CDR3 protein: CASSVLERPIGTIYF; CDR3 DNA: TGTGCCAGCAGCGTACTCGAGCGACCTATAGGCACCATATATTTT
D gene: TRBD2; clone size: -; J gene: TRBJ2-7; V gene: TRBV14; CDR3 protein: CASSQSGGALEQYF; CDR3 DNA: TGTGCCAGCAGCCAGAGCGGGGGGGCCCTGGAGCAGTACTTC
D gene: TRBD1; clone size: -; J gene: TRBJ1-6; V gene: TRBV19; CDR3 protein: CASSIPGTGNSPLHF; CDR3 DNA: TGTGCCAGTAGTATCCCCGGGACAGGGAATTCACCCCTCCACTTT
D gene: TRBD1; clone size: -; J gene: TRBJ2-3; V gene: TRBV27; CDR3 protein: CASSDRGVGDTQYF; CDR3 DNA: TGTGCCAGCAGTGACAGGGGAGTAGGAGATACGCAGTATTTT
D gene: -; clone size: -; J gene: TRBJ2-5; V gene: TRBV30; CDR3 protein: CAWTKKKRETQYF; CDR3 DNA: TGTGCCTGGACTAAAAAAAAACGGGAGACCCAGTACTTC
D gene: TRBD1; clone size: -; J gene: TRBJ2-1; V gene: TRBV7-9; CDR3 protein: CASSLLKIGDREANEQFF; CDR3 DNA: TGTGCCAGCAGCTTATTAAAAATAGGGGACAGGGAAGCCAATGAGCAGTTCTTC
D gene: TRBD2; clone size: -; J gene: TRBJ2-5; V gene: TRBV29-1; CDR3 protein: CSVEFRTSGGSYQETQYF; CDR3 DNA: TGCAGCGTTGAATTTCGGACTAGCGGGGGCTCTTACCAAGAGACCCAGTACTTC
D gene: -; clone size: -; J gene: TRBJ2-5; V gene: TRBV6-5; CDR3 protein: CASSTLGGSQETQYF; CDR3 DNA: TGTGCCAGCAGTACTCTTGGGGGGAGCCAAGAGACCCAGTACTTC
D gene: -; clone size: once; J gene: TRBJ2-6; V gene: TRBV18; CDR3 protein: CASSPLAGEPSGANVLTF; CDR3 DNA: TGTGCCAGCTCACCACTGGCAGGTGAACCCTCTGGGGCCAACGTCCTGACTTTC
D gene: TRBD2; clone size: -; J gene: TRBJ2-2; V gene: TRBV9; CDR3 protein: CAGDTVGGVGELFF; CDR3 DNA: TGTGCCGGCGACACCGTTGGGGGGGTCGGGGAGCTGTTTTTT
D gene: TRBD1; clone size: medium-sized; J gene: TRBJ1-2; V gene: TRBV5-5; CDR3 protein: CASSRRTGEDYGYTF; CDR3 DNA: TGTGCCAGCAGCCGTAGGACAGGGGAGGACTATGGCTACACCTTC
D gene: -; clone size: -; J gene: TRBJ1-4; V gene: TRBV5-8; CDR3 protein: CASSRWPVEKLFF; CDR3 DNA: TGTGCCAGCAGCCGTTGGCCCGTTGAAAAACTGTTTTTT
D gene: -; clone size: once; J gene: TRBJ1-3; V gene: TRBV9; CDR3 protein: CASSPTGWGSGNTIYF; CDR3 DNA: TGTGCCAGCAGTCCGACAGGTTGGGGCTCTGGAAACACCATATATTTT
D gene: -; clone size: -; J gene: TRBJ2-7; V gene: TRBV6-5; CDR3 protein: CASRYSTGNAYEQYF; CDR3 DNA: TGTGCCAGCAGATATTCAACAGGTAACGCCTACGAGCAGTACTTC
D gene: -; clone size: -; J gene: TRBJ1-2; V gene: TRBV5-5; CDR3 protein: CASSARGYGYTF; CDR3 DNA: TGTGCCAGCAGCGCCAGGGGCTATGGCTACACCTTC
D gene: -; clone size: -; J gene: TRBJ2-7; V gene: TRBV11-3; CDR3 protein: CASGGYEQYF; CDR3 DNA: TGTGCCAGCGGAGGGTACGAGCAGTACTTC
D gene: TRBD2; clone size: few; J gene: TRBJ2-7; V gene: TRBV5-1; CDR3 protein: CASSGASGPYEQYF; CDR3 DNA: TGCGCCAGCAGTGGGGCTAGCGGCCCCTACGAGCAGTACTTC
D gene: TRBD1; clone size: -; J gene: TRBJ1-2; V gene: TRBV29-1; CDR3 protein: CSTRTGGNYGYTF; CDR3 DNA: TGCAGCACCAGGACAGGGGGGAACTATGGCTACACCTTC
D gene: TRBD2; clone size: -; J gene: TRBJ2-1; V gene: TRBV30; CDR3 protein: CAWSFRTSAPDLYYNEQFF; CDR3 DNA: TGTGCCTGGAGTTTTCGGACTAGCGCTCCGGACCTCTACTACAATGAGCAGTTCTTC
D gene: -; clone size: -; J gene: TRBJ2-3; V gene: TRBV5-4; CDR3 protein: CASSWGLTDTQYF; CDR3 DNA: TGTGCCAGCAGCTGGGGACTTACAGATACGCAGTATTTT
D gene: TRBD2; clone size: -; J gene: TRBJ2-1; V gene: TRBV5-1; CDR3 protein: CASSATSGEGLWEQFF; CDR3 DNA: TGCGCCAGCAGCGCCACTAGCGGGGAGGGACTATGGGAGCAGTTCTTC
D gene: -; clone size: -; J gene: TRBJ1-4; V gene: TRBV18; CDR3 protein: CASSPPVNEKLFF; CDR3 DNA: TGTGCCAGCTCACCTCCCGTCAATGAAAAACTGTTTTTT
D gene: TRBD2; clone size: -; J gene: TRBJ2-4; V gene: TRBV27; CDR3 protein: CASSSRGGSGGLAKNIQYF; CDR3 DNA: TGTGCCAGCAGTTCCCGGGGGGGTAGCGGAGGACTAGCCAAAAACATTCAGTACTTC
D gene: -; clone size: -; J gene: TRBJ1-4; V gene: TRBV27; CDR3 protein: CASRIMAGVEKLFF; CDR3 DNA: TGTGCCAGCAGAATAATGGCAGGGGTGGAAAAACTGTTTTTT
D gene: TRBD2; clone size: -; J gene: TRBJ2-1; V gene: TRBV19; CDR3 protein: CASSNLAGGRIRRDNEQFF; CDR3 DNA: TGTGCCAGTAGTAATCTAGCGGGGGGGCGTATTAGGAGGGACAATGAGCAGTTCTTC
D gene: TRBD2; clone size: few; J gene: TRBJ2-7; V gene: TRBV27; CDR3 protein: CASSFSGGEQYF; CDR3 DNA: TGTGCCAGCAGTTTTTCGGGGGGGGAGCAGTACTTC
D gene: TRBD1; clone size: -; J gene: TRBJ1-1; V gene: TRBV5-5; CDR3 protein: CASRSTGGTEAFF; CDR3 DNA: TGTGCCAGCAGATCGACAGGGGGCACTGAAGCTTTCTTT
D gene: -; clone size: -; J gene: TRBJ2-7; V gene: TRBV29-1; CDR3 protein: CSVGGTRDEQYF; CDR3 DNA: TGCAGCGTTGGGGGGACAAGGGACGAGCAGTACTTC
D gene: TRBD1; clone size: -; J gene: TRBJ2-7; V gene: TRBV15; CDR3 protein: CATSPTTGTSDEQYF; CDR3 DNA: TGTGCCACCAGCCCGACGACAGGGACGTCCGACGAGCAGTACTTC
D gene: -; clone size: -; J gene: TRBJ2-7; V gene: TRBV9; CDR3 protein: CASSAAGTSYEQYF; CDR3 DNA: TGTGCCAGCAGCGCTGCCGGGACTTCCTACGAGCAGTACTTC
D gene: -; clone size: -; J gene: TRBJ2-7; V gene: TRBV27; CDR3 protein: CASSLAGQGYEQYF; CDR3 DNA: TGTGCCAGCAGTCTAGCGGGACAGGGGTACGAGCAGTACTTC
D gene: -; clone size: -; J gene: TRBJ2-1; V gene: TRBV7-8; CDR3 protein: CASSQKGGTAPPGDEQFF; CDR3 DNA: TGTGCCAGCAGCCAGAAGGGGGGGACCGCCCCCCCAGGCGATGAGCAGTTCTTC
D gene: -; clone size: -; J gene: TRBJ2-7; V gene: TRBV5-6; CDR3 protein: CASSLVPNPPLEQYF; CDR3 DNA: TGTGCCAGCAGCTTGGTTCCGAATCCGCCACTCGAGCAGTACTTC
D gene: -; clone size: -; J gene: TRBJ2-5; V gene: TRBV25-1; CDR3 protein: CASSESVNQETQYF; CDR3 DNA: TGTGCCAGCAGTGAATCGGTGAACCAAGAGACCCAGTACTTC
D gene: -; clone size: once; J gene: TRBJ1-1; V gene: TRBV13; CDR3 protein: CASSLAGTEAFF; CDR3 DNA: TGTGCCAGCAGCTTAGCGGGGACTGAAGCTTTCTTT
D gene: -; clone size: -; J gene: TRBJ1-1; V gene: TRBV9; CDR3 protein: CASSVDPGVVDEAFF; CDR3 DNA: TGTGCCAGCAGCGTAGATCCGGGAGTCGTGGATGAAGCTTTCTTT